This is a list of T cell receptor beta chains from one sample in a study of T-cell memory formation after mild COVID-19. MiXCR was run by TCRdb on the 5' RACE reads, yielding one entry per CDR3 protein. The data hold approximately 99,000 distinct CDR3 sequences, with about 18% observed a single time. The sequenced material came from PBMCs or a T cell subset sorted from them (not recorded which). The receptors stem from a man between 18 and 29 years old who had mild COVID-19 (a few samples of this study predate the infection). Cell type and time point are not known. Both conserved end residues are part of each CDR3. The D gene is left open where the match is weak. The listing skips clone size in some rows; elsewhere it reads once, few, many or a size class.

V gene: TRBV6-5
D gene: -
clone size: -
J gene: TRBJ1-1
CDR3 DNA: TGTGCCAGCAGTGCAGACATTAACACTGAAGCTTTCTTT
CDR3 protein: CASSADINTEAFF

V gene: TRBV9
D gene: -
clone size: -
J gene: TRBJ2-1
CDR3 DNA: TGTGCCAGCAACAGGGGGCTAGCGGGGCCTCCCTCCTACAATGAGCAGTTCTTC
CDR3 protein: CASNRGLAGPPSYNEQFF

V gene: TRBV29-1
D gene: -
clone size: -
J gene: TRBJ1-2
CDR3 DNA: TGCAGCGCGACAGGCCCTGGACGCGGCTACACCTTC
CDR3 protein: CSATGPGRGYTF

V gene: TRBV7-6
D gene: TRBD1
clone size: -
J gene: TRBJ1-5
CDR3 DNA: TGTGCCAGCAGCTTAGAGGGGGCCGGGTATCAGCCCCAGCATTTT
CDR3 protein: CASSLEGAGYQPQHF

V gene: TRBV5-1
D gene: TRBD2
clone size: few
J gene: TRBJ2-5
CDR3 DNA: TGCGCCAGCAGCTTGGAGGGTCGGGGGGTTGGAGAGACCCAGTACTTC
CDR3 protein: CASSLEGRGVGETQYF

V gene: TRBV6-2/TRBV6-3
D gene: -
clone size: -
J gene: TRBJ1-5
CDR3 DNA: TGTGCCAGCGGCAGGTCTAATCAGCCCCAGCATTTT
CDR3 protein: CASGRSNQPQHF

V gene: TRBV6-5
D gene: TRBD2
clone size: many
J gene: TRBJ2-2
CDR3 DNA: TGTGCCAGCAGTTACTCGAGGCAGCGGGGGGTGCCGAACACCGGGGAGCTGTTTTTT
CDR3 protein: CASSYSRQRGVPNTGELFF

V gene: TRBV29-1
D gene: -
clone size: medium-sized
J gene: TRBJ2-2
CDR3 DNA: TGCAGCGTTGACGGCCTAGGCACCGGGGAGCTGTTTTTT
CDR3 protein: CSVDGLGTGELFF

V gene: TRBV7-8
D gene: TRBD2
clone size: few
J gene: TRBJ2-1
CDR3 DNA: TGTGCCAGCAGCGCTTCAGGACTAGCGGACGGTGAGCAGTTCTTC
CDR3 protein: CASSASGLADGEQFF

V gene: TRBV6-5
D gene: -
clone size: -
J gene: TRBJ2-5
CDR3 DNA: TGTGCCAGCAGTTCCGTATTCGGAGAGACCCAGTACTTC
CDR3 protein: CASSSVFGETQYF

V gene: TRBV4-1
D gene: -
clone size: few
J gene: TRBJ2-3
CDR3 DNA: TGCGCCAGCAGCCAAGATTATACGGCCTCTAGCACAGATACGCAGTATTTT
CDR3 protein: CASSQDYTASSTDTQYF

V gene: TRBV27
D gene: TRBD2
clone size: many
J gene: TRBJ2-3
CDR3 DNA: TGTGCCAGCAGTTTCGTAGCGGGGGTGGATACGCAGTATTTT
CDR3 protein: CASSFVAGVDTQYF

V gene: TRBV24-1
D gene: TRBD1
clone size: -
J gene: TRBJ2-5
CDR3 DNA: TGTGCCACCAGTGCTGGGACAGCGAGATGGGAGACCCAGTACTTC
CDR3 protein: CATSAGTARWETQYF

V gene: TRBV3-1
D gene: -
clone size: -
J gene: TRBJ2-3
CDR3 DNA: TGTGCCAGCAGTCTTAGGGGGTTCACAGATACGCAGTATTTT
CDR3 protein: CASSLRGFTDTQYF

V gene: TRBV5-1
D gene: -
clone size: -
J gene: TRBJ2-1
CDR3 DNA: TGCGCCAGCAGCAAGGACAGCCCCCGGAATGAGCAGTTCTTC
CDR3 protein: CASSKDSPRNEQFF

V gene: TRBV3-1
D gene: -
clone size: -
J gene: TRBJ2-7
CDR3 DNA: TGTGCCAGCAGCCAAGGGTTCTACGAGCAGTACTTC
CDR3 protein: CASSQGFYEQYF

V gene: TRBV6-1
D gene: TRBD1
clone size: few
J gene: TRBJ1-1
CDR3 DNA: TGTGCCAGCAGTGCGTGGGACAGGGGTATTGAAGCTTTCTTT
CDR3 protein: CASSAWDRGIEAFF

V gene: TRBV4-3
D gene: TRBD1
clone size: few
J gene: TRBJ2-7
CDR3 DNA: TGCGCCAGCAGCCGATCCGGGACAGGGATCTACGAGCAGTACTTC
CDR3 protein: CASSRSGTGIYEQYF

V gene: TRBV7-2
D gene: -
clone size: many
J gene: TRBJ2-5
CDR3 DNA: TGTGCCAGCAGCCAGCGACAGACCCAGTACTTC
CDR3 protein: CASSQRQTQYF

V gene: TRBV18
D gene: TRBD1
clone size: -
J gene: TRBJ2-6
CDR3 DNA: TGTGCCAGCTCACGGGACAGCTCTGGGGCCAACGTCCTGACTTTC
CDR3 protein: CASSRDSSGANVLTF

V gene: TRBV24-1
D gene: -
clone size: few
J gene: TRBJ1-4
CDR3 DNA: TGTGCCACCAGTGATACGAGGGATTCTAATGAAAAACTGTTTTTT
CDR3 protein: CATSDTRDSNEKLFF

V gene: TRBV7-2
D gene: TRBD1
clone size: few
J gene: TRBJ1-3
CDR3 DNA: TGTGCCAGCAGCTACCGGACAGGGGGCTTTGGAAACACCATATATTTT
CDR3 protein: CASSYRTGGFGNTIYF

V gene: TRBV12-3/TRBV12-4
D gene: -
clone size: few
J gene: TRBJ2-5
CDR3 DNA: TGTGCCAGCACCGGGCAGATCCAAGAGACCCAGTACTTC
CDR3 protein: CASTGQIQETQYF

V gene: TRBV20-1
D gene: -
clone size: few
J gene: TRBJ2-5
CDR3 DNA: TGCAGTGCTAGAGATCTACGGGGCGGGGAGACCCAGTACTTC
CDR3 protein: CSARDLRGGETQYF

V gene: TRBV5-1
D gene: TRBD2
clone size: -
J gene: TRBJ2-3
CDR3 DNA: TGCGCCAGCACCCGACTAGCGGGGGGGGCTGGGGGAACGCAGTATTTT
CDR3 protein: CASTRLAGGAGGTQYF

V gene: TRBV24-1
D gene: -
clone size: few
J gene: TRBJ1-4
CDR3 DNA: TGTGCCACCAGTCATGGGGAATATGGGGAAAAACTGTTTTTT
CDR3 protein: CATSHGEYGEKLFF

V gene: TRBV18
D gene: TRBD1
clone size: -
J gene: TRBJ2-7
CDR3 DNA: TGTGCCAGCTCACCACCGGGACAGATCGAGCAGTACTTC
CDR3 protein: CASSPPGQIEQYF

V gene: TRBV29-1
D gene: -
clone size: few
J gene: TRBJ2-1
CDR3 DNA: TGCAGCGTTGAGGGACGCAGGGGTTTCAATGAGCAGTTCTTC
CDR3 protein: CSVEGRRGFNEQFF

V gene: TRBV4-2
D gene: -
clone size: few
J gene: TRBJ1-5
CDR3 DNA: TGTGCCAGCAGCCAAGACCAGGGGAGCAATCAGCCCCAGCATTTT
CDR3 protein: CASSQDQGSNQPQHF

V gene: TRBV3-1
D gene: TRBD1
clone size: -
J gene: TRBJ2-1
CDR3 DNA: TGTGCCAGCAGACGTGTTTGGGGACAGGGGGCTGGCAATGAGCAGTTCTTC
CDR3 protein: CASRRVWGQGAGNEQFF

V gene: TRBV29-1
D gene: -
clone size: -
J gene: TRBJ2-3
CDR3 DNA: TGCAGCGTTGTAGGCGGCCCAAGTACCTACACAGATACGCAGTATTTT
CDR3 protein: CSVVGGPSTYTDTQYF

V gene: TRBV4-2
D gene: -
clone size: -
J gene: TRBJ1-4
CDR3 DNA: TGTGCCAGCACCGGGACCTCGGGTGAAAAACTGTTTTTT
CDR3 protein: CASTGTSGEKLFF

V gene: TRBV5-1
D gene: -
clone size: few
J gene: TRBJ2-1
CDR3 DNA: TGCGCCAGCAGGCCAGGGGTGTACAATGAGCAGTTCTTC
CDR3 protein: CASRPGVYNEQFF

V gene: TRBV6-1
D gene: -
clone size: -
J gene: TRBJ1-2
CDR3 DNA: TGTGCCAGCAGTGAATTCAGATATGGCTACACCTTC
CDR3 protein: CASSEFRYGYTF

V gene: TRBV9
D gene: -
clone size: -
J gene: TRBJ1-5
CDR3 DNA: TGTGCCAGCAGCGTAGCCGGGGGTTTCAATCAGCCCCAGCATTTT
CDR3 protein: CASSVAGGFNQPQHF

V gene: TRBV5-1
D gene: -
clone size: few
J gene: TRBJ2-5
CDR3 DNA: TGCGCCAGCAGCGCCACTAGTAAGGAGACCCAGTACTTC
CDR3 protein: CASSATSKETQYF

V gene: TRBV6-5
D gene: -
clone size: -
J gene: TRBJ1-2
CDR3 DNA: TGTGCCAGTAGCATAGAGGCCCGGGGGGTGAGCGGCTACACCTTC
CDR3 protein: CASSIEARGVSGYTF

V gene: TRBV12-3/TRBV12-4
D gene: TRBD2
clone size: few
J gene: TRBJ2-2
CDR3 DNA: TGTGCCAGCAGAAAGGGACTAGATAGCGGGGAGCTGTTTTTT
CDR3 protein: CASRKGLDSGELFF

V gene: TRBV2
D gene: TRBD2
clone size: few
J gene: TRBJ2-1
CDR3 DNA: TGTGCCAGCAGCCCTCGAAGCGGGGATAACAATGAGCAGTTCTTC
CDR3 protein: CASSPRSGDNNEQFF

V gene: TRBV12-3/TRBV12-4
D gene: TRBD2
clone size: few
J gene: TRBJ2-4
CDR3 DNA: TGTGCCAGCAGTTTTGGCCCCGGGGGGAACATTCAGTACTTC
CDR3 protein: CASSFGPGGNIQYF

V gene: TRBV7-2
D gene: -
clone size: few
J gene: TRBJ2-3
CDR3 DNA: TGTGCCAGCAGAGAGACGGGTTTTACGCAGTATTTT
CDR3 protein: CASRETGFTQYF

V gene: TRBV3-1
D gene: -
clone size: few
J gene: TRBJ2-5
CDR3 DNA: TGTGCCAGCAGCCAGACAGAGACCCAGTACTTC
CDR3 protein: CASSQTETQYF

V gene: TRBV7-3
D gene: -
clone size: -
J gene: TRBJ2-1
CDR3 DNA: TGTGCCAGCAGCTTGGAAACCCGGGACACCAAGCAGTTCTTC
CDR3 protein: CASSLETRDTKQFF

V gene: TRBV20-1
D gene: TRBD1
clone size: -
J gene: TRBJ2-5
CDR3 DNA: TGCAGTGCCTCAAATTCGGGACAGCAAGAGACCCAGTACTTC
CDR3 protein: CSASNSGQQETQYF

V gene: TRBV5-1
D gene: TRBD1
clone size: -
J gene: TRBJ1-3
CDR3 DNA: TGCGCCAGCAGCTTCACAGGGGATGGTGGAAACACCATATATTTT
CDR3 protein: CASSFTGDGGNTIYF

V gene: TRBV6-6
D gene: -
clone size: few
J gene: TRBJ2-2
CDR3 DNA: TGTGCCAGCAGTTACTCCAGGGTCGTTCGGGGGGAGCTGTTTTTT
CDR3 protein: CASSYSRVVRGELFF

V gene: TRBV20-1
D gene: -
clone size: few
J gene: TRBJ2-3
CDR3 DNA: TGCAGTGCTAGACTTCGGGGTGGGACAGATACGCAGTATTTT
CDR3 protein: CSARLRGGTDTQYF

V gene: TRBV5-1
D gene: -
clone size: -
J gene: TRBJ2-1
CDR3 DNA: TGCGCCAGCAGCTTCAGGGGCTCTGAGCAGTTCTTC
CDR3 protein: CASSFRGSEQFF

V gene: TRBV11-3
D gene: -
clone size: -
J gene: TRBJ1-5
CDR3 DNA: TGTGCCAGCAGGGAGAGCCAGCCCCAGCATTTT
CDR3 protein: CASRESQPQHF

V gene: TRBV5-1
D gene: -
clone size: -
J gene: TRBJ1-2
CDR3 DNA: TGCGCCAGCAACCGGACGGGTGGCTACACCTTC
CDR3 protein: CASNRTGGYTF

V gene: TRBV20-1
D gene: TRBD2
clone size: -
J gene: TRBJ2-1
CDR3 DNA: TGCAGTGCGGCCCGACTAGCGGGGGCGAGAGACGCTGAGCAGTTCTTC
CDR3 protein: CSAARLAGARDAEQFF

V gene: TRBV29-1
D gene: TRBD1
clone size: -
J gene: TRBJ2-3
CDR3 DNA: TGCAGCGTTGAGGGACAGGGGGCAGATACGCAGTATTTT
CDR3 protein: CSVEGQGADTQYF

V gene: TRBV10-3
D gene: -
clone size: -
J gene: TRBJ2-5
CDR3 DNA: TGTGCCATCAGTTTGGGTTCCGGGGCCGGGGAGACCCAGTACTTC
CDR3 protein: CAISLGSGAGETQYF

V gene: TRBV5-1
D gene: -
clone size: few
J gene: TRBJ2-3
CDR3 DNA: TGCGCCAGCAGCCGGACAGCAGATACGCAGTATTTT
CDR3 protein: CASSRTADTQYF

V gene: TRBV5-6
D gene: -
clone size: many
J gene: TRBJ2-1
CDR3 DNA: TGTGCCAGCAGCCCGACCGGGGATGAGCAGTTCTTC
CDR3 protein: CASSPTGDEQFF